The TCR beta chain under discussion was sequenced for a study of OX40 agonist ivuxolimab in advanced cancers. The study, taken as a whole, reports: At doses 0.1 to 3.0 mg/kg, CD4+ and CD8+ clones expanded. Also showing low normalized T-cell clonal expansion were some of the nonresponders.

V lost 2 bases, J lost 4 bases, and 10 bases stayed unmatched. The CDR3 spans 16 residues. From germline, CDR1 is SGHNT and CDR2 YENEEA. Generated by immunoSEQ multiplex PCR, the TCRdb table keeps only in-frame clones and is missing some. Of 40,000 to 55,000 clones listed, approximately 95% were seen once; the top ten hold over 20%. This clone has just a few counts. Its antigen remains unknown. This sequence joins TRBV11-3 and TRBJ1-2; 7 nucleotides align to TRBD1. The sequencing used CD4+ or CD8+ T cells sorted from blood, collected in a trial of the OX40 agonist ivuxolimab. The sequence derives from an adult with an advanced solid tumor such as melanoma, head and neck, liver or kidney cancer. The CDR3, as DNA: TGTGCCAGCAGCTTAAAAACGGGACAGACACTCTATGGCTACACCTTC. Its protein product is CASSLKTGQTLYGYTF.